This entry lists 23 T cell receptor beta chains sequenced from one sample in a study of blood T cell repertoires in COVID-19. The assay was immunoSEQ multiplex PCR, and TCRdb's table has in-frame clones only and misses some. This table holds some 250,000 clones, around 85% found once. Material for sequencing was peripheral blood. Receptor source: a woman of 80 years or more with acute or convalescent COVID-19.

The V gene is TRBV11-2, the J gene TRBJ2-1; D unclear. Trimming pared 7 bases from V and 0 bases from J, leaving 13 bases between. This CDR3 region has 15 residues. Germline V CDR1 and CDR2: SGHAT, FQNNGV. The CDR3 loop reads CASTLRPNSYNEQFF. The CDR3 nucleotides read TGTGCCAGCACCCTCCGCCCTAACTCCTACAATGAGCAGTTCTTC.

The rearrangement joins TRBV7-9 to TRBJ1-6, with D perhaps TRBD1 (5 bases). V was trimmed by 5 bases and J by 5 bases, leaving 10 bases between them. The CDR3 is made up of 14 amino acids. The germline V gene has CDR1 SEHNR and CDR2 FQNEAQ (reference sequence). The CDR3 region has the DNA TGTGCCAGCAGCACAGACAGCGATAATTCACCCCTCCACTTT. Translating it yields CASSTDSDNSPLHF.

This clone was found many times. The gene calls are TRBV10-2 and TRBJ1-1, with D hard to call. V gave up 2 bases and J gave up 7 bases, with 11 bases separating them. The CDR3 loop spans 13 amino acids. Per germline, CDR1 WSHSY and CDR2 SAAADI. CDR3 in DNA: TGCGCCAGCAGTGAGCCTTCTAGTGATGAAGCTTTCTTT. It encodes CASSEPSSDEAFF.

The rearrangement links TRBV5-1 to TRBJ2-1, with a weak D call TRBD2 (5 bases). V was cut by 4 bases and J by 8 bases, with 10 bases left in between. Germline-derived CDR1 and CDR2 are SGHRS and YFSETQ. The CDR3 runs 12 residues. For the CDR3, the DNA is TGCGCCAGCAGCGTACAGAGGGATGAGCAGTTCTTC. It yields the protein CASSVQRDEQFF.

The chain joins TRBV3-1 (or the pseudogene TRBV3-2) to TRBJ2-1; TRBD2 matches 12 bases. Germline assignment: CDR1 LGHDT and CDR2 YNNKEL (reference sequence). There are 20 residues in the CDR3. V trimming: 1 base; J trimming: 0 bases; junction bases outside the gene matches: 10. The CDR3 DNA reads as TGTGCCAGCAGCCAAGCTCACTACGGACTAGCGGGGAGCTCCTACAATGAGCAGTTCTTC. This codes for CASSQAHYGLAGSSYNEQFF.

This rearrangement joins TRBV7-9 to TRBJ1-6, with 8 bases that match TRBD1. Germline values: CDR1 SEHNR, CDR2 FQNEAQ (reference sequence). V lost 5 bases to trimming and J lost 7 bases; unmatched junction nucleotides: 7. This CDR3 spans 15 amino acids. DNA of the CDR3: TGTGCCAGCAGCAGCGGACAGGGAGTGAATTCACCCCTCCACTTT. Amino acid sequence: CASSSGQGVNSPLHF.

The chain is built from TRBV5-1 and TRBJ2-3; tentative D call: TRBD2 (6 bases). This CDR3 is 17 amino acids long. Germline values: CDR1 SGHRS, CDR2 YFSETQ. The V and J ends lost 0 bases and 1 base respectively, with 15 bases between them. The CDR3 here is CASSLAAGLGGTDTQYF. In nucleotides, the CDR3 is TGCGCCAGCAGCTTGGCCGCGGGGCTGGGGGGCACAGATACGCAGTATTTT.

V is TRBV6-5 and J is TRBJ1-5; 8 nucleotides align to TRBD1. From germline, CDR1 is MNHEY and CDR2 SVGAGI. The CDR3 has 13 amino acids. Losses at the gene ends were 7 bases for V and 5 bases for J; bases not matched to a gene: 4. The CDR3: CASNTGGDQPQHF. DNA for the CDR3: TGTGCCAGCAACACAGGGGGGGATCAGCCCCAGCATTTT.

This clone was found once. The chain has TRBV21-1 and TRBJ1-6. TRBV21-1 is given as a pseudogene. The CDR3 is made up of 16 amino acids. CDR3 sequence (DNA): TGTGCCAGCAGGGAGGCCCGGGCCGCAAAAAATTCACCCCTCCACTTT. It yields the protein CASREARAAKNSPLHF.

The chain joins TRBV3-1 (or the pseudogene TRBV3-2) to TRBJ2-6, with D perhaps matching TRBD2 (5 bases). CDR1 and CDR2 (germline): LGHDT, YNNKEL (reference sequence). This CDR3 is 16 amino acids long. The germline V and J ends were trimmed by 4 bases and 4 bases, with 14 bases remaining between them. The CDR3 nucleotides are TGTGCCAGCAGCCTAGCTGACTCGGGGGGGGCCAACGTCCTGACTTTC. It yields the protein CASSLADSGGANVLTF.

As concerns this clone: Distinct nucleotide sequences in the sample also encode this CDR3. The CDR3 reads CASSLGQTSYNSPLHF. The CDR3 bases are TGCGCCAGCAGCTTGGGACAGACCTCCTATAATTCACCCCTCCACTTT. The V and J genes are TRBV5-1 and TRBJ1-6, with TRBD1 as a possible D gene (5 bases). Trimming took 0 bases from V and 0 from J, leaving 7 bases between them. Looked up from germline, CDR1 is SGHRS and CDR2 is YFSETQ. CDR3 length equals 16 residues. Full variable domain (remainder filled in from reference TRBV5-1 and TRBJ1-6): KAGVTQTPRYLIKTRGQQVTLSCSPISGHRSVSWYQQTPGQGLQFLFEYFSETQRNKGNFPGRFSGRQFSNSRSEMNVSTLELGDSALYLCASSLGQTSYNSPLHFGNGTRLTVT.

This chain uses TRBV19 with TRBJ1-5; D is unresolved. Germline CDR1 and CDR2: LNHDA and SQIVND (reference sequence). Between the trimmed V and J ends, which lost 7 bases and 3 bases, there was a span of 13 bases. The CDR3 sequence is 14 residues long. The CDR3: CASKIGLLNQPQHF. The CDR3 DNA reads TGTGCCAGTAAGATCGGTCTCCTCAATCAGCCCCAGCATTTT.

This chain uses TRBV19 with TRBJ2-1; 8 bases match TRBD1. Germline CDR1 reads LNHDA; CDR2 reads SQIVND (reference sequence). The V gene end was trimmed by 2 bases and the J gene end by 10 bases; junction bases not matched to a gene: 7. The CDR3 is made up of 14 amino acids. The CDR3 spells CASSIQGAIFEQFF. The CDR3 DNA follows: TGTGCCAGTAGTATACAGGGGGCTATCTTCGAGCAGTTCTTC. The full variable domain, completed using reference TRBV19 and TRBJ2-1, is DGGITQSPKYLFRKEGQNVTLSCEQNLNHDAMYWYRQDPGQGLRLIYYSQIVNDFQKGDIAEGYSVSREKKESFPLTVTSAQKNPTAFYLCASSIQGAIFEQFFGPGTRLTVL.

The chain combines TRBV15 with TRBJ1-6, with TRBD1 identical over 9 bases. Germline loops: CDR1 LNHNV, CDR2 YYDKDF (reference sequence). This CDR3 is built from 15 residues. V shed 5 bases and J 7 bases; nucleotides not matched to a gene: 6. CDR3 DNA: TGTGCCACCAGCGGGGGACAGGGTGGGAATTCACCCCTCCACTTT. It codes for CATSGGQGGNSPLHF.

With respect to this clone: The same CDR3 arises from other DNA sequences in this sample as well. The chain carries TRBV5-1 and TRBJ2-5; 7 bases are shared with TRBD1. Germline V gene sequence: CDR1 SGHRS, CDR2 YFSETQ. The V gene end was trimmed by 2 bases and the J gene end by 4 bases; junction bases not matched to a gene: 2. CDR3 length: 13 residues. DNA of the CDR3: TGCGCCAGCAGCTTCCCAGGGGGAGAGACCCAGTACTTC. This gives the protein CASSFPGGETQYF.

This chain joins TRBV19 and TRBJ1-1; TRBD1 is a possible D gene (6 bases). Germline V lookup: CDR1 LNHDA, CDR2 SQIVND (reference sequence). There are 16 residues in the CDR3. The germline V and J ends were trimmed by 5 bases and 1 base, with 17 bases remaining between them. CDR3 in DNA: TGTGCCAGTAGTTCGCCGGGACACCGAGGGAACACTGAAGCTTTCTTT. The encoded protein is CASSSPGHRGNTEAFF. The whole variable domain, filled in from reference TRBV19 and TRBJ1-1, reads DGGITQSPKYLFRKEGQNVTLSCEQNLNHDAMYWYRQDPGQGLRLIYYSQIVNDFQKGDIAEGYSVSREKKESFPLTVTSAQKNPTAFYLCASSSPGHRGNTEAFFGQGTRLTVV.

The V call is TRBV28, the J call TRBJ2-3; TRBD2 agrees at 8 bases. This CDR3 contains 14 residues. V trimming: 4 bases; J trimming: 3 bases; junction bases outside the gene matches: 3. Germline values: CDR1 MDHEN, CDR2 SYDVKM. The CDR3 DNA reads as TGTGCCAGCAGTTCGGGGGGGCAGACAGATACGCAGTATTTT. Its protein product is CASSSGGQTDTQYF.

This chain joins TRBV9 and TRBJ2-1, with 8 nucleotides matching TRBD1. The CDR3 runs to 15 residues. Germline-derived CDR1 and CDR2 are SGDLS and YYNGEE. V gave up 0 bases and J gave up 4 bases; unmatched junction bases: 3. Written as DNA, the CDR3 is TGTGCCAGCAGCGTAGGGCGGACAGGGTACAATGAGCAGTTCTTC. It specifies CASSVGRTGYNEQFF.

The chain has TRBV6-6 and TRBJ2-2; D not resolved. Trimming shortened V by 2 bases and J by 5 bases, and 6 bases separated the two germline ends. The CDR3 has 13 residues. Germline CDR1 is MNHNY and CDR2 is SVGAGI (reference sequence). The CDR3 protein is CASSYPETGELFF. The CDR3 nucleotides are TGTGCCAGCAGTTACCCAGAAACCGGGGAGCTGTTTTTT.

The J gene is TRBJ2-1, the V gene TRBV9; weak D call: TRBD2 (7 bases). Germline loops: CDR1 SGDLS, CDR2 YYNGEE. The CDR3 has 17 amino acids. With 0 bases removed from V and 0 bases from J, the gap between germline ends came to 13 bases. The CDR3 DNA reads TGTGCCAGCAGCGTAGGAGGGGGGGTCCCCTCCTACAATGAGCAGTTCTTC. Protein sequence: CASSVGGGVPSYNEQFF. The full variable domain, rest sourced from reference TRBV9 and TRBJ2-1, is DSGVTQTPKHLITATGQRVTLRCSPRSGDLSVYWYQQSLDQGLQFLIQYYNGEERAKGNILERFSAQQFPDLHSELNLSSLELGDSALYFCASSVGGGVPSYNEQFFGPGTRLTVL.

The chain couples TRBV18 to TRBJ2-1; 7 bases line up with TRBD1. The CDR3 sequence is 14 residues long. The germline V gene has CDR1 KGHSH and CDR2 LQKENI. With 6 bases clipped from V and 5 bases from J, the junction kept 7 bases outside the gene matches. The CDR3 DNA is TGTGCCAGCTCCCCCAAAACAGGGGACAATGAGCAGTTCTTC. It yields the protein CASSPKTGDNEQFF.

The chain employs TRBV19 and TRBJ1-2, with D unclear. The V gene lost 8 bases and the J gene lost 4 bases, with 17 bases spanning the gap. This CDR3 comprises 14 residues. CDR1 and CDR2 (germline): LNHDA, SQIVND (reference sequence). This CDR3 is CASSPQSGSYGYTF. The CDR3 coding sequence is TGTGCCAGTTCACCTCAAAGCGGGTCCTATGGCTACACCTTC.

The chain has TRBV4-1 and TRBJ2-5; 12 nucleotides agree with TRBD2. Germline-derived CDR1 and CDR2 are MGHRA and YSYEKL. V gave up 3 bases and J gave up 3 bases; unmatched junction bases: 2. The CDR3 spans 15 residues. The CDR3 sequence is CASSHRTSGEETQYF. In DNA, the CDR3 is TGCGCCAGCAGCCACCGGACTAGCGGGGAAGAGACCCAGTACTTC.